This T cell receptor (beta chain) stems from a study of radiation and T cells in renal cell carcinoma. As for time point: blood 2 weeks post-SBRT. The sample's treatment: 15 Gy SBRT to primary tumor, nephrectomy 4 weeks later. The patient's renal cell carcinoma had clear cell pathology. The table came from immunoSEQ multiplex PCR; TCRdb's copy has only in-frame clones and leaves some out. The data contain 70,000 to 100,000 clones, approximately 86% of them singletons. With V trimmed by 7 bases and J by 3 bases, 5 bases remained unmatched. The CDR3 spans 14 residues. Germline V CDR1 and CDR2: LNHDA, SQIVND (reference sequence).

The receptor comes from a woman aged 45-59 years with renal cell carcinoma. Sequenced material: blood, taken from a patient whose treatment included radiotherapy and nephrectomy. This rearrangement joins TRBV19 to TRBJ1-5; 8 bases line up with TRBD1. CDR3 residues: CASISGGVNQPQHF. The CDR3 DNA reads as TGTGCCAGTATTTCAGGGGGCGTCAATCAGCCCCAGCATTTT.